A selection of T cell receptor beta chains follows, all from one sample in a study of blood T cell repertoires in COVID-19. Some clones are missing from TCRdb's copy, which holds only in-frame ones; the method was immunoSEQ multiplex PCR. The table lists 390,000 or so clones, about nine tenths of them singletons. Source material: peripheral blood. These receptors all come from a woman younger than 45 with active or convalescent COVID-19. The CDR3 runs from the conserved cysteine through the conserved F or W. The order of the fields is V gene, D gene, clone size, J gene, CDR3 DNA, CDR3 protein. D genes are given only for firm matches. Clone size is shown for a subset of rows, as once, few, many or a class of expanded clone.

TRBV19,-,-,TRBJ2-7,TGTGCCAGTATGGGAGAGGACTACGAGCAGTACTTC,CASMGEDYEQYF
TRBV7-2,TRBD1,once,TRBJ2-6,TGTGCCAGCAGCCGCCTCGGGACAGGGCTAGCTCTAGGGGCCAACGTCCTGACTTTC,CASSRLGTGLALGANVLTF
TRBV5-1,TRBD2,-,TRBJ2-3,TGCGCCAGCAGCCCCCGACTAGCGGGAGACCAATTCACAGATACGCAGTATTTT,CASSPRLAGDQFTDTQYF
TRBV5-1,-,-,TRBJ2-6,TGCGCCAGCAGCTTGGGGCAGCCGGGCTCTGGGGCCAACGTCCTGACTTTC,CASSLGQPGSGANVLTF
TRBV11-3,-,once,TRBJ1-1,TGTGCCAGCAGCTTACGCCTGGGGAGCACTGAAGCTTTCTTT,CASSLRLGSTEAFF
TRBV21-1,-,few,TRBJ2-7,TGTGCCAGCAGCAAAAGGGGGACAGTTCAAGACGAGCAGTACTTC,CASSKRGTVQDEQYF
TRBV5-1,TRBD2,-,TRBJ2-5,TGCGCCAGCAGCTTGGGGCTAATGGCGGGGGGGCCAGAGACCCAGTACTTC,CASSLGLMAGGPETQYF
TRBV6-2/TRBV6-3,TRBD1,-,TRBJ2-4,TGTGCCAGCAGCCCGACAGGGCTGATGGGAAACATTCAGTACTTC,CASSPTGLMGNIQYF
TRBV30,TRBD2,once,TRBJ2-2,TGTGCCTGGAGTTACGGGGGAGGGCCCTCAAACGGGGAGCTGTTTTTT,CAWSYGGGPSNGELFF
TRBV5-6,-,-,TRBJ1-4,TGTGCCAGCAGCTTGGTCAGGGATCCTAATGAAAAACTGTTTTTT,CASSLVRDPNEKLFF
TRBV19,TRBD1,-,TRBJ2-2,TGTGCCAGTAGTATCCAAGGACAGGGTTGGCTACCGAACACCGGGGAGCTGTTTTTT,CASSIQGQGWLPNTGELFF
TRBV5-1,-,-,TRBJ2-7,TGCGCCAGCAGGTCCAGTTCCTACGAGCAGTACTTC,CASRSSSYEQYF
TRBV29-1,TRBD1,-,TRBJ2-5,TGCAGCGTTGAGGACAGGGAAGAGACCCAGTACTTC,CSVEDREETQYF
TRBV19,-,-,TRBJ2-3,TGTGCCACCTCGTACACCCCGGATACGCAGTATTTT,CATSYTPDTQYF
TRBV6-5,-,-,TRBJ1-3,TGTGCCATTTCCTCAGGGGTCGGAAACACCATATATTTT,CAISSGVGNTIYF
TRBV2,TRBD2,-,TRBJ2-5,TGTGCCAGCAGTGGGTTCATAGCGGGGGGCGAGACCCAGTACTTC,CASSGFIAGGETQYF
TRBV4-1,-,few,TRBJ2-7,TGCGCCAGCAGCCAAGATACAGGAATCTACGAGCAGTACTTC,CASSQDTGIYEQYF
TRBV7-2,TRBD1,-,TRBJ2-7,TGTGCCAGCAGCCCCCTACAGGGGTATCGAGACGAGCAGTACTTC,CASSPLQGYRDEQYF
TRBV4-2,-,-,TRBJ2-7,TGTGCCAGCAGCCAAGATCCGGGAACAACCTACGAGCAGTACTTC,CASSQDPGTTYEQYF
TRBV6-5,TRBD1,-,TRBJ1-5,TGTGCCAGCAGTCCCGGACAGGGCTTACAGCCCCAGCATTTT,CASSPGQGLQPQHF
TRBV10-2,-,-,TRBJ1-1,TGCGCCAGCAGTGCCGGGACAGAAGCTTTCTTT,CASSAGTEAFF
TRBV10-3,TRBD2,-,TRBJ2-3,TGTGCCATCTCAAGCGGGAGGGACGCAGATACGCAGTATTTT,CAISSGRDADTQYF
TRBV7-9,-,-,TRBJ1-5,TGTGCCAGCAGCTTACTCGAGAGCAATCAGCCCCAGCATTTT,CASSLLESNQPQHF
TRBV2,TRBD1,-,TRBJ2-7,TGTGCCAGCAGTGAAGGGACAGGGAGGACCTACGAGCAGTACTTC,CASSEGTGRTYEQYF